This TCR beta chain was recovered during a study of read filtering for tumor transcriptome and immune sequencing. Molecular barcoded adaptors covering alpha/delta and beta/gamma chains were used on roughly 400 ng RNA. TCRdb fed the reads into MiXCR, producing one record per CDR3 protein. In the table there are about 47,000 distinct CDR3 sequences, around 12% of which are singletons. Looked up from germline, CDR1 is LNHDA and CDR2 is SQIVND (reference sequence). Trimming removed 6 bases from V and 8 bases from J, with 14 bases in between. CDR3 size: 13 residues. This clonotype was seen many times. The material sequenced was a population of CD138-negative cells sorted from bone marrow. The V gene is TRBV19, the J gene TRBJ1-5, with D maybe TRBD1 (5 bases). The TCR originated in a donor aged 40 or over with multiple myeloma. CDR3 in amino acids: CASSKDISEPQHF. CDR3 DNA: TGTGCCAGTAGCAAGGACATCTCGGAGCCCCAGCATTTT.